These T cell receptor beta chains were read from a single sample in a study of T cell changes during pregnancy in multiple sclerosis. Only in-frame clones appear in the TCRdb table, and some are missing; sequencing was by immunoSEQ multiplex PCR. The sample carries 34,000 or so clones, just over 90% recorded once. Sequencing was performed on CD8+ T cells from peripheral blood mononuclear cells, taken before pregnancy. The receptors come from a female donor with multiple sclerosis, enrolled in a pregnancy study. CDR3s include the opening cysteine and the closing phenylalanine or tryptophan. A D gene is named only where the DNA matches it firmly. Clone size is given for some rows only: seen once, a few or many times, or a class if the clone is expanded.

CDR3aa,CDR3nt,d_gene,v_gene,abundance,j_gene
CATSRWMGEGPYEEQYF,TGTGCCACCAGCAGGTGGATGGGGGAGGGTCCTTACGAAGAGCAGTACTTC,TRBD2,TRBV15,.,TRBJ2-7
CASVRRYSNQPQHF,TGTGCCAGTGTGCGCCGGTATAGCAATCAGCCCCAGCATTTT,.,TRBV19,once,TRBJ1-5
CASSLGTHLGTEAFF,TGTGCCAGCAGCTTAGGGACTCATTTGGGGACTGAAGCTTTCTTT,.,TRBV7-9,few,TRBJ1-1
CATRQTYSNQPQHF,TGTGCCACCCGACAGACATATAGCAATCAGCCCCAGCATTTT,.,TRBV2,once,TRBJ1-5
CASSLGAGQGMDTQYF,TGTGCCAGCAGCTTAGGGGCCGGCCAGGGGATGGATACGCAGTATTTT,.,TRBV7-9,.,TRBJ2-3
CASSLIAKSYNEQFF,TGTGCCAGCAGCTTAATAGCGAAGTCCTACAATGAGCAGTTCTTC,.,TRBV11-2,.,TRBJ2-1
CASRNAGGGGNTIYF,TGTGCCAGCAGAAACGCAGGGGGCGGCGGAAACACCATATATTTT,TRBD1,TRBV28,.,TRBJ1-3
CASRPGGIGTEAFF,TGCGCCAGCAGGCCCGGAGGGATCGGCACTGAAGCTTTCTTT,.,TRBV4-1,.,TRBJ1-1
CSARQGRGYTF,TGCAGTGCTAGACAGGGTCGTGGCTACACCTTC,.,TRBV20-1,.,TRBJ1-2
CASSFRGGAISTEAFF,TGTGCCAGCAGTTTCCGCGGGGGCGCGATTTCCACTGAAGCTTTCTTT,.,TRBV27,.,TRBJ1-1
CASSYAGAGNTIYF,TGTGCCAGCAGCTACGCGGGGGCCGGAAACACCATATATTTT,.,TRBV9,.,TRBJ1-3
CASSPLLLYASGGLVEQFF,TGTGCCAGCTCACCATTACTACTTTATGCTAGCGGGGGGCTGGTGGAGCAGTTCTTC,TRBD2,TRBV18,.,TRBJ2-1
CASSISGGPYGYTF,TGTGCCAGTAGTATCTCGGGGGGGCCCTATGGCTACACCTTC,.,TRBV19,.,TRBJ1-2
CASSSRHYEQYF,TGTGCCAGCAGCTCGCGACACTACGAGCAGTACTTC,.,TRBV5-6,.,TRBJ2-7
CSVEDPSEYQETQYF,TGCAGCGTTGAAGATCCCTCGGAGTACCAAGAGACCCAGTACTTC,.,TRBV29-1,.,TRBJ2-5
CASHFRGKEAFF,TGTGCCAGCCACTTCAGGGGAAAAGAAGCTTTCTTT,.,TRBV2,.,TRBJ1-1
CASSQSGPGEPQHF,TGCGCCAGCAGCCAATCAGGCCCGGGGGAGCCCCAGCATTTT,.,TRBV4-1,.,TRBJ1-5
CASSQAHSPFYEQYF,TGTGCCAGCAGCCAAGCACACAGCCCTTTCTACGAGCAGTACTTC,.,TRBV14,.,TRBJ2-7
CASSLDRTGNAYEQYF,TGTGCCAGCAGCTTAGATCGTACAGGGAATGCCTACGAGCAGTACTTC,.,TRBV11-2,.,TRBJ2-7
CASSLGTDTYEQYF,TGTGCCAGCAGCTTAGGGACAGATACCTACGAGCAGTACTTC,.,TRBV11-2,.,TRBJ2-7
CASSSRQDSSTDTQYF,TGTGCCAGCAGCTCTCGACAGGATTCTAGCACAGATACGCAGTATTTT,.,TRBV9,.,TRBJ2-3
CASMGGQYYGYTF,TGTGCCAGTATGGGCGGACAGTACTATGGCTACACCTTC,.,TRBV19,.,TRBJ1-2
CASSQDDSTIYEQYF,TGTGCCAGCAGCCAAGACGACAGTACCATATACGAGCAGTACTTC,.,TRBV4-2,.,TRBJ2-7
CASSFGTGYSYNEQFF,TGCGCCAGCAGCTTCGGGACAGGGTACTCCTACAATGAGCAGTTCTTC,TRBD1,TRBV5-1,.,TRBJ2-1
CASSLPAGLTEAFF,TGTGCCAGCAGCTTACCTGCAGGGCTCACTGAAGCTTTCTTT,.,TRBV11-2,.,TRBJ1-1
CASSLSPGGTLDTQYF,TGTGCCAGCAGCTTATCGCCAGGGGGGACGTTAGATACGCAGTATTTT,.,TRBV7-3,.,TRBJ2-3
CASSLAPGHPSYEQYF,TGCGCCAGCAGCTTAGCCCCGGGACACCCCTCCTACGAGCAGTACTTC,.,TRBV5-1,.,TRBJ2-7
CASSNGGGRAPQETQYF,TGTGCCAGCAGCAATGGTGGCGGGAGGGCCCCCCAAGAGACCCAGTACTTC,TRBD2,TRBV7-9,.,TRBJ2-5